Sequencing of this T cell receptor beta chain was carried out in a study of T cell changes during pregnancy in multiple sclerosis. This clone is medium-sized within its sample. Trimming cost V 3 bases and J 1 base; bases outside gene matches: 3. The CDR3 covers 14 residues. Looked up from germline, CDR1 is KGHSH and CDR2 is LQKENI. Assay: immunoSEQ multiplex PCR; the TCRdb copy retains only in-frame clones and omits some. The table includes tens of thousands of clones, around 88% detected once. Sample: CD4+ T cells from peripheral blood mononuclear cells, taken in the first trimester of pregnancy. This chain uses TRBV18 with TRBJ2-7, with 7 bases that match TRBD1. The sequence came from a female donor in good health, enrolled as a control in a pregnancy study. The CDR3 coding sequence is TGTGCCAGCTCACCTCAGACAGGGTCCTACGAGCAGTACTTC. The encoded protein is CASSPQTGSYEQYF.